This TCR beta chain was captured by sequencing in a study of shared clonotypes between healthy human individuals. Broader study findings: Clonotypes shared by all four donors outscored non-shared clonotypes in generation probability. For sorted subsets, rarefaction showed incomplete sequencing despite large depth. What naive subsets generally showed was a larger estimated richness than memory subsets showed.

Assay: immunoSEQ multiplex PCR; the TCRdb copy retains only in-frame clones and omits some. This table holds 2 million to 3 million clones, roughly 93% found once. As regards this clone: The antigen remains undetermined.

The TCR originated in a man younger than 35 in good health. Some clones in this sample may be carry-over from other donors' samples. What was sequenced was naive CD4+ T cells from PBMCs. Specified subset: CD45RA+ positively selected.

The DNA for the CDR3 is TGTGCCAGCGGAGGGGACTTTAACTATGGCTACACCTTC. Translating gives CASGGDFNYGYTF. This chain uses TRBV6-4 with TRBJ1-2; possible D gene TRBD1, 5 bases. The CDR3 runs to 13 residues. Deletions cut 8 bases from V and 1 base from J, with 11 bases between. Germline assignment: CDR1 MRHNA and CDR2 SNTAGT.